The following is a T cell receptor beta chain sequence with its context. This record comes from a study of blood T cell repertoires in COVID-19. Study information: Italy, Spain and the United States were the sources of the convalescent and acute COVID-19 samples.

Germline V gene lookup returns CDR1 DFQATT and CDR2 SNEGSKA (reference sequence). Trimming removed 6 bases from V and 7 bases from J, with 12 bases in between. The CDR3 totals 11 residues. Data came from immunoSEQ multiplex PCR; TCRdb stores just in-frame clones and leaves some out. This sample yields a few hundred thousand clones, of which 80% to 90% are seen a single time; 0.9% to 1.1% belongs to the top ten. The clonotype was recovered from a man between 18 and 29 years old who had recovered from COVID-19. The V call is TRBV20-1, the J call TRBJ1-2, with a possible D match to TRBD1 (5 bases). Sequenced: PBMCs or T cells enriched from blood (not recorded which). Here the CDR3 DNA reads TGCAGTGCCAAGGGCGGGGGTGGCTACACCTTC. It encodes CSAKGGGGYTF.